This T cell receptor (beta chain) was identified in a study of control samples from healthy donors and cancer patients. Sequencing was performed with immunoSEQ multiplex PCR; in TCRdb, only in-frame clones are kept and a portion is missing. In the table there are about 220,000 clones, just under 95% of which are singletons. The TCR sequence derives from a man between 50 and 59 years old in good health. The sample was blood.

The CDR3 here is CSASGANVLTF. The CDR3 DNA reads as TGCAGTGCTTCTGGGGCCAACGTCCTGACTTTC. This chain joins TRBV20-1 and TRBJ2-6; D gene uncertain. CDR1 DFQATT and CDR2 SNEGSKA come from the germline V gene (reference sequence). Trimming pared 5 bases from V and 1 base from J, leaving 0 bases between. The CDR3 has 11 residues.